This entry features one T cell receptor (beta chain) sequence. The antigen is unknown. Trimming took off 3 bases at V and 3 bases at J, with 12 bases between the two ends. Per germline, CDR1 MNHEY and CDR2 SMNVEV (reference sequence). The CDR3 covers 14 residues. This sample was included in a study of cytomegalovirus exposure and HLA in healthy donors. Study-wide results and caveats: In a later analysis, across HLA loci, associated TCR counts were highest for DRB1, lowest for HLA-C.

The PCR was carried out with 60 Vbeta primers and 13 Jbeta primers. The method was immunoSEQ multiplex PCR; TCRdb's version includes in-frame clones alone and lacks a portion of them. The sample holds some 120,000 clones, 80% seen once. Everyone who donated was a healthy bone marrow donor. The V call is TRBV27, the J call TRBJ2-7; D unclear. Sequenced input: PBMCs. This TCR derives from a male donor in good health and CMV-seronegative. The CDR3 is CASSFRQFYYEQYF. In DNA, the CDR3 is TGTGCCAGCAGTTTTCGTCAGTTTTACTACGAGCAGTACTTC.